This T cell receptor (beta chain) is from a study of Graves' ophthalmopathy and Graves' hyperthyroidism. General study results and limits: A 13-signature model separated ophthalmopathy from stable hyperthyroidism, reaching 85% to 90% sensitivity and 75% to 83% specificity cross-validated. Most expanded thyroid clonotypes above 0.001 frequency also appeared in blood.

Germline CDR1 and CDR2: MGHRA and YSYEKL. Trimming removed 1 base from V and 4 bases from J, with 11 bases in between. The CDR3 spans 15 residues. Scientists amplified the TCR beta CDR3 regions from RNA transcripts. Scientists carried out first-round RT-PCR using HTBI primers and then a second-round multiplex PCR. MiXCR was run by TCRdb on the multiplex PCR reads, yielding one entry per CDR3 protein. The sample shows 560,000 or so distinct CDR3 sequences, roughly 39% of them seen only once. Excluded were patients with other autoimmune diseases, uncontrolled infections, pregnancy or lactation. It was on clinical symptoms, serum thyroxine, TRAb, thyroid ultrasound and orbital computed tomography that diagnosis relied. Remarks on this clonotype: Its antigen is currently unknown.

The TCR sequence derives from an adult man with Graves' hyperthyroidism. This rearrangement joins TRBV4-1 to TRBJ1-5; D is uncertain. The sample consisted of peripheral blood or thyroid tissue (not recorded which). The CDR3 coding sequence is TGCGCCAGCAGCCAAGGCCTCACCGCAAATCAGCCCCAGCATTTT. It is translated as CASSQGLTANQPQHF.